These 22 T cell receptor beta chains were all obtained from the same sample, sequenced in a study of blood T cell repertoires in COVID-19. Here immunoSEQ multiplex PCR was the method, and the copy in TCRdb shows in-frame clones only, minus some. The sample has roughly 250,000 clones, approximately 90% seen once. The sequenced sample consisted of PBMCs or T cells enriched from blood (not recorded which). These receptors were taken from a woman between 40 and 55 years old with acute COVID-19.

The rearrangement joins TRBV3-1 (or the pseudogene TRBV3-2) to TRBJ2-3, with 10 bases aligning to TRBD1. V dropped 6 bases and J dropped 0; count of bases not matched to a gene: 12. Per the germline V gene, CDR1 is LGHDT and CDR2 is YNNKEL (reference sequence). This CDR3 spans 18 amino acids. The chain's CDR3 is CASRSRGTGAPSTDTQYF. In DNA form, the CDR3 reads TGTGCCAGCAGATCGAGAGGGACAGGGGCCCCGAGCACAGATACGCAGTATTTT.

This clone was observed once. The V gene is TRBV24-1, the J gene TRBJ2-3, with 8 positions matching TRBD1. In germline, CDR1 is KGHDR, CDR2 SFDVKD. This CDR3 is 14 amino acids long. The V gene end was trimmed by 9 bases and the J gene end by 2 bases; junction bases not matched to a gene: 6. This chain's CDR3 is CATRWTGSTDTQYF. The CDR3 coding sequence is TGTGCCACCCGATGGACAGGGTCCACAGATACGCAGTATTTT.

This chain joins TRBV20-1 and TRBJ2-7; D uncertain. The CDR3 has 10 residues. The V gene's germline CDR1 is DFQATT and CDR2 SNEGSKA (reference sequence). The ends were cut back, 0 bases at V and 9 bases at J, with 6 bases in the middle. Written as DNA, the CDR3 is TGCAGTGCTAGAGAGCTGAGGCAGTACTTC. Its translation is CSARELRQYF.

This sequence joins TRBV28 and TRBJ1-1, with D unresolved. The CDR3 length is 12 residues. Trimming took off 7 bases at V and 0 bases at J, with 6 bases between the two ends. Germline V gene sequence: CDR1 MDHEN, CDR2 SYDVKM. CDR3 loop: CASTYMNTEAFF. The DNA of the CDR3 is TGTGCCAGCACCTATATGAACACTGAAGCTTTCTTT.

This rearrangement joins TRBV7-2 to TRBJ2-1; 7 bases map to TRBD2. The CDR3 covers 18 residues. The trim removed 2 bases at V and 6 bases at J, leaving 16 bases unmatched. CDR1 and CDR2 from the germline V gene are SGHTA and FQGNSA. The CDR3 spells CASSLRSPAGKRGNEQFF. CDR3 nucleotide sequence: TGTGCCAGCAGCTTAAGGTCTCCAGCGGGAAAGCGGGGCAATGAGCAGTTCTTC.

The CDR3 reads CASSQFRWGDRGDQPQHF. CDR3 in DNA: TGCGCCAGCAGCCAATTCCGCTGGGGGGACAGGGGAGATCAGCCCCAGCATTTT. The chain joins TRBV4-3 to TRBJ1-5, with TRBD1 matching 10 bases. The ends lost 2 bases at V and 5 bases at J; junction bases unmatched: 12. The CDR3 runs 18 residues. Per germline, CDR1 LGHNA and CDR2 YSLEER.

The chain uses TRBV7-3 and TRBJ2-7; 10 bases match TRBD1. The CDR3 spans 15 residues. Germline V gene lookup returns CDR1 SGHTA and CDR2 FQGTGA. J was trimmed by 0 bases and V by 4 bases; bases with no gene match: 3. CDR3 sequence (DNA): TGTGCCAGCAGCTGGGGACAGGGGTACTCCTACGAGCAGTACTTC. Translating gives CASSWGQGYSYEQYF.

The chain couples TRBV14 to TRBJ2-1; D possibly corresponds to TRBD2 (6 bases). The germline V gene encodes CDR1 SGHDN and CDR2 FVKESK. The CDR3 extends over 14 amino acids. The V end was cut by 1 base, the J end by 9 bases, with 13 bases between. CDR3 loop: CASSQVGGFIEQFF. CDR3 DNA sequence: TGTGCCAGCAGCCAAGTTGGAGGGTTTATTGAGCAGTTCTTC.

The chain combines TRBV28 with TRBJ2-7; D is perhaps TRBD1 (6 bases). From germline, CDR1 is MDHEN and CDR2 SYDVKM. This CDR3 is built from 14 residues. Trimming shortened V by 6 bases and J by 2 bases, and 14 bases separated the two germline ends. CDR3 sequence (DNA): TGTGCCAGCAGAAATTCGGGACACCCCTACGAGCAGTACGTC. Amino acid sequence: CASRNSGHPYEQYV.

The rearrangement joins TRBV28 to TRBJ1-2; possible D gene TRBD1, 6 bases. The CDR3 extends over 14 amino acids. With 3 bases removed from V and 4 bases from J, the gap between germline ends came to 12 bases. Looked up from germline, CDR1 is MDHEN and CDR2 is SYDVKM. CDR3 nucleotides: TGTGCCAGCAGTTTGGACAGCCCTTCCTATGGCTACACCTTC. The encoded protein is CASSLDSPSYGYTF.

The chain carries TRBV9 and TRBJ2-7; weak D call: TRBD2 (5 bases). Germline V gene data show CDR1 as SGDLS and CDR2 as YYNGEE. The V and J ends lost 0 bases and 4 bases respectively, with 14 bases between them. This CDR3 has 15 residues. CDR3 residues: CASSVGVGKAYEQYF. As DNA, the CDR3 is TGTGCCAGCAGCGTAGGAGTCGGGAAAGCTTACGAGCAGTACTTC.

This clone was counted between two and nine times. This sequence joins TRBV5-1 and TRBJ1-4, with TRBD1 matching 7 bases. The CDR3 is made up of 14 amino acids. V was pared by 5 bases and J by 5 bases, with 6 bases of the junction left unmatched. CDR1 is SGHRS and CDR2 is YFSETQ in the germline V gene. DNA for the CDR3: TGCGCCAGCAGATCCGGGACAGCGAATGAAAAACTGTTTTTT. Protein sequence: CASRSGTANEKLFF.

The V call is TRBV5-3, the J call TRBJ2-2; 14 bases fit TRBD2. TRBV5-3 is treated as an ORF (open reading frame) with a function not yet certain. The CDR3 extends over 16 amino acids. The junction had 2 bases not matched to a gene; V was cut back by 4 bases and J by 3 bases. The CDR3 bases are TGTGCCAGAAGCCGACTAGCGGGAGGGGACACCGGGGAGCTGTTTTTT. Translating it yields CARSRLAGGDTGELFF.

The chain links TRBV20-1 to TRBJ2-7; 7 nucleotides match TRBD2. The J segment lost 5 bases and the V segment lost 6 bases, leaving 4 bases of the junction unmatched. The germline gives CDR1 DFQATT, CDR2 SNEGSKA (reference sequence). The CDR3 contains 11 residues. CDR3 bases: TGCAGTGCCGGACTAGACGACGAGCAGTACTTC. It yields the protein CSAGLDDEQYF.

This clone was observed a single time. The V and J genes are TRBV10-3 and TRBJ2-7; 7 nucleotides match TRBD2. Trimming removed 2 bases from V and 7 bases from J; junction bases left unmatched: 11. The CDR3 sequence is 15 residues long. The V gene's germline CDR1 is ENHRY and CDR2 SYGVKD. The CDR3 protein is CAISENNGRSGEQYF. The CDR3 DNA is TGTGCCATCAGTGAGAATAACGGGAGGTCGGGGGAGCAGTACTTC.

The rearrangement joins TRBV9 to TRBJ2-3; tentative D call: TRBD2 (6 bases). The CDR3 runs to 17 residues. CDR1 SGDLS and CDR2 YYNGEE come from the germline V gene. With 4 bases removed from V and 2 bases from J, the gap between germline ends came to 20 bases. The CDR3 coding sequence is TGTGCCAGCAGCCCGGTTTTGGGGCGGGACGACACAGATACGCAGTATTTT. Translated: CASSPVLGRDDTDTQYF.

V and J are TRBV16 and TRBJ1-5, with 7 nucleotides matching TRBD1. V trimming: 4 bases; J trimming: 0 bases; junction bases outside the gene matches: 6. Germline V gene lookup returns CDR1 KGHSY and CDR2 FQNENV. The CDR3 extends over 16 amino acids. The CDR3 DNA reads TGTGCCAGCAGCCGAACCGGGACAGATAGCAATCAGCCCCAGCATTTT. Its protein product is CASSRTGTDSNQPQHF.

The V call is TRBV9, the J call TRBJ2-1; D perhaps matches TRBD1 (5 bases). The CDR3 covers 19 residues. CDR1 SGDLS and CDR2 YYNGEE come from the germline V gene. Trimming took 4 bases from V and 6 from J, leaving 29 bases between them. Written as DNA, the CDR3 is TGTGCCAGCAGCCCACGAGATCCTTGGACACGCCGTTCTAGCAATGAGCAGTTCTTC. Its protein is CASSPRDPWTRRSSNEQFF.

The V and J genes are TRBV24-1 and TRBJ2-5; D might be TRBD2 (5 bases). Germline loops: CDR1 KGHDR, CDR2 SFDVKD. The CDR3 totals 13 residues. The V and J ends lost 3 bases and 5 bases respectively, with 9 bases between them. The CDR3 DNA sequence: TGTGCCACCAGTGATATGGGCGGGGAGACCCAGTACTTC. Its protein product is CATSDMGGETQYF.

The chain uses TRBV21-1 and TRBJ2-1; the table calls TRBD1, which could not be checked here. TRBV21-1 is annotated as a pseudogene. The CDR3 consists of 17 residues. This chain's CDR3 is CASSKEGLDNSLNEQFF. The CDR3 DNA follows: TGTGCCAGCAGCAAAGAAGGTTTGGACAACTCACTCAATGAGCAGTTCTTC.

The chain is built from TRBV7-9 and TRBJ1-1, with 8 bases that match TRBD1. CDR1 is SEHNR, CDR2 FQNEAQ, per germline (reference sequence). The CDR3 is made up of 14 amino acids. V was pared by 5 bases and J by 4 bases, with 6 bases of the junction left unmatched. CDR3 residues: CASSVDRGGTEAFF. The CDR3 DNA sequence: TGTGCCAGCAGCGTCGACAGGGGTGGCACTGAAGCTTTCTTT.

The chain uses TRBV11-2 and TRBJ2-7; 8 nucleotides align to TRBD2. V shed 3 bases and J 6 bases; nucleotides not matched to a gene: 13. Per germline, CDR1 SGHAT and CDR2 FQNNGV. CDR3 size: 16 residues. The CDR3 sequence: CASSFSLAAGGSEQYV. The DNA of the CDR3 is TGTGCCAGCAGCTTTTCCCTCGCCGCGGGGGGCTCCGAGCAGTACGTC.